Listed below are T cell receptor beta chains from one sample, sequenced in a study of human T cells and chemical hapten exposure. Each CDR3 protein is one row after TCRdb ran MiXCR on the RACE reads. The sample has around 300,000 distinct CDR3 sequences, about 7% seen once. The material sequenced was whole blood, taken in connection with sensitization to the hapten diphenylcyclopropenone (DPC). The receptors come from a woman in her late teens or twenties with alopecia areata. Some clones in this sample may be carry-over from other donors' samples. Each CDR3 is given with its conserved first and last residue. A D gene is named only where the DNA matches it firmly. Only some rows state a clone size, as once, few, many or a class for expanded clones.

cdr3_length | j_call | d_call | clone_size | v_call | cdr3_nt | cdr3_aa
16 | TRBJ1-3 | . | few | TRBV6-5 | TGTGCCAGCAGCTACGACGGGACGGGATTTTTTGGCACCATATATTTT | CASSYDGTGFFGTIYF
14 | TRBJ1-6 | TRBD1 | few | TRBV10-3 | TGTGCCGCCCGATCGACAGGGGGTAATTCACCCCTCCACTTT | CAARSTGGNSPLHF
15 | TRBJ2-5 | . | many | TRBV3-1 | TGTGCCAGCAGCCAAGATTGGGGACGCCAAGAGACCCAGTACTTC | CASSQDWGRQETQYF
16 | TRBJ2-3 | . | many | TRBV4-2 | TGTGCCAGCAGCCTCCTCCTCGCAGGGGGCACAGATACGCAGTATTTT | CASSLLLAGGTDTQYF
15 | TRBJ2-1 | . | . | TRBV7-9 | TGTGCCAGCAGCCCACAGGGTAGAACCTACAATGAGCAGTTCTTC | CASSPQGRTYNEQFF
14 | TRBJ1-5 | . | many | TRBV12-3/TRBV12-4 | TGTGCCAGCAGTCGTACAGGGATCAATCAGCCCCAGCATTTT | CASSRTGINQPQHF
14 | TRBJ2-5 | . | . | TRBV9 | TGTGCCAGCAGCCCACGCGTCGGGGGAGAGACCCAGTACTTC | CASSPRVGGETQYF
13 | TRBJ1-5 | . | . | TRBV27 | TGTGCCAGCAGCAGCGGGACACATCAGCCCCAGCATTTT | CASSSGTHQPQHF
15 | TRBJ2-1 | TRBD1 | many | TRBV4-1 | TGCGCCAGCAGCCGTGGACAGGGACAGTACAATGAGCAGTTCTTC | CASSRGQGQYNEQFF
15 | TRBJ1-2 | . | few | TRBV10-3 | TGTGCCATCCGGCGGTTAGGCCGCGACTTCTATGGCTACACCTTC | CAIRRLGRDFYGYTF
15 | TRBJ2-5 | TRBD1 | few | TRBV7-2 | TGTGCCAGCAGCCCCCTTGGGGACAGGGGAGAGACCCAGTACTTC | CASSPLGDRGETQYF
18 | TRBJ2-3 | TRBD2 | many | TRBV4-3 | TGCGCCAGCAGCCAAGATCGGACTAGCGGGGGATACACAGATACGCAGTATTTT | CASSQDRTSGGYTDTQYF
13 | TRBJ1-5 | . | . | TRBV12-3/TRBV12-4 | TGTGCCAGCAGACGGGGGCCCAATCAGCCCCAGCATTTT | CASRRGPNQPQHF
16 | TRBJ2-1 | . | few | TRBV24-1 | TGTGCCACCAGTGAGGGAAGCTTAAGAAACTACAATGAGCAGTTCTTC | CATSEGSLRNYNEQFF
15 | TRBJ1-3 | . | many | TRBV4-2 | TGTGCCAGCAGCGGCCGGAGTTCCTCTGGAAACACCATATATTTT | CASSGRSSSGNTIYF
15 | TRBJ1-6 | . | . | TRBV11-1 | TGTGCCAGCAGCTTAGCGCCGGAGGGCAATTCACCCCTCCACTTT | CASSLAPEGNSPLHF
15 | TRBJ2-4 | . | few | TRBV20-1 | TGCAGTGCTAGAAGCCGGGACTCCCTCCTAAACATTCAGTACTTC | CSARSRDSLLNIQYF
13 | TRBJ1-2 | . | . | TRBV9 | TGTGCCAGCAGCGTAGAGACAGGACATGGCTACACCTTC | CASSVETGHGYTF
14 | TRBJ2-7 | . | . | TRBV7-9 | TGTGCCAGCAGCTTCGGCCAGGGTATAAACGAGCAGTACTTC | CASSFGQGINEQYF
14 | TRBJ2-2 | . | few | TRBV11-2 | TGTGCCAGCAGCATAAGGGTGGGGGACGGGGAGCTGTTTTTT | CASSIRVGDGELFF
16 | TRBJ2-3 | . | . | TRBV20-1 | TGCAGTGCTAGAGATAAGGTTGGAGCTAACACAGATACGCAGTATTTT | CSARDKVGANTDTQYF
14 | TRBJ1-2 | TRBD1 | few | TRBV6-2/TRBV6-3 | TGTGCCAGCAGACCAGCCGGGACAGCCTATGGCTACACCTTC | CASRPAGTAYGYTF
13 | TRBJ2-7 | . | . | TRBV29-1 | TGCAGCGTTGTCCCTAGCGAGGTCTACGAGCAGTACTTC | CSVVPSEVYEQYF
14 | TRBJ1-1 | . | many | TRBV3-1 | TGTGCCAGCAGCCTAAGGACAGCGAACACTGAAGCTTTCTTT | CASSLRTANTEAFF
16 | TRBJ2-3 | TRBD2 | many | TRBV7-2 | TGTGCCAGCAGCTATTCCGGGACTAGCGGCACAGATACGCAGTATTTT | CASSYSGTSGTDTQYF
16 | TRBJ2-5 | TRBD2 | few | TRBV29-1 | TGCAGCGTTGACCCCCAATTAGCGGGGGGCTTAGAGACCCAGTACTTC | CSVDPQLAGGLETQYF
12 | TRBJ1-1 | . | few | TRBV6-5 | TGTGCCAGCAGTTACGAAGGGCGCCGGGCTTTCTTT | CASSYEGRRAFF
13 | TRBJ2-7 | TRBD1 | many | TRBV12-3/TRBV12-4 | TGTGCCAGCACCCCGGGACAGTCCTACGAGCAGTACTTC | CASTPGQSYEQYF
15 | TRBJ1-1 | . | few | TRBV12-3/TRBV12-4 | TGTGCCAGCAGTTTACGGGGGGCCTGGAACACTGAAGCTTTCTTT | CASSLRGAWNTEAFF
17 | TRBJ2-7 | TRBD2 | few | TRBV6-1 | TGTGCCAGCAGGCCTAGCGGGGGGCCCAATGGAGCCTACGAGCAGTACTTC | CASRPSGGPNGAYEQYF
13 | TRBJ2-7 | TRBD1 | . | TRBV20-1 | TGCAGTGCCAGACAGGGATACTCCTACGAGCAGTACTTC | CSARQGYSYEQYF
14 | TRBJ1-4 | . | . | TRBV4-3 | TGCGCCAGCAGCCAAGACTGGGGGTTAGAAAAACTGTTTTTT | CASSQDWGLEKLFF
17 | TRBJ1-3 | . | . | TRBV4-1 | TGCGCCAGCAGCCAATCCATCGAACACCTCTCTGGAAACACCATATATTTT | CASSQSIEHLSGNTIYF
15 | TRBJ1-6 | . | many | TRBV7-8 | TGTGCCAGCAGCTTAGCTACGGACTATAATTCACCCCTCCACTTT | CASSLATDYNSPLHF
13 | TRBJ1-6 | . | few | TRBV18 | TGTGCCAGCTTCCAGGGACCTAATTCACCCCTCCACTTT | CASFQGPNSPLHF
14 | TRBJ2-5 | TRBD2 | many | TRBV4-3 | TGCGCCAGCAGCCAATCTAGCGGGGCAGAGACCCAGTACTTC | CASSQSSGAETQYF
14 | TRBJ2-3 | . | . | TRBV5-1 | TGCGCCACCACTCTTGGGGCTAGCACAGATACGCAGTATTTT | CATTLGASTDTQYF
15 | TRBJ1-2 | TRBD1 | few | TRBV6-5 | TGTGCCAGCAGTTACACCGGACAGGGGAACTATGGCTACACCTTC | CASSYTGQGNYGYTF
16 | TRBJ1-1 | . | few | TRBV7-9 | TGTGCCAGCAGCTTAGCGGGACTCCACTTTGGCACTGAAGCTTTCTTT | CASSLAGLHFGTEAFF
14 | TRBJ1-4 | . | few | TRBV25-1 | TGTGCCAGCAGTGAAAGGCAGGGCGGTGAAAAACTGTTTTTT | CASSERQGGEKLFF
12 | TRBJ1-4 | . | many | TRBV6-6 | TGTGCCAGCAGCTCCAATAATGAAAAACTGTTTTTT | CASSSNNEKLFF
15 | TRBJ1-2 | TRBD1 | . | TRBV20-1 | TGCAGTGCTGGGTCCCGGGACAGGGGTTACTATGGCTACACCTTC | CSAGSRDRGYYGYTF
12 | TRBJ1-2 | . | . | TRBV20-1 | TGCAGTGCTAGAGCGGGGGACTATGGCTACACCTTC | CSARAGDYGYTF
14 | TRBJ2-3 | . | few | TRBV3-1 | TGTGCCAGCAGCCGGCGGGGGCCCACAGATACGCAGTATTTT | CASSRRGPTDTQYF
13 | TRBJ2-7 | . | many | TRBV6-2/TRBV6-3 | TGTGCCAGCAGTTACCGCACCGCCTACGAGCAGTACTTC | CASSYRTAYEQYF
14 | TRBJ2-7 | . | many | TRBV6-2/TRBV6-3 | TGTGCCAGCAGTTACTCCGGGGATCAGTACGAGCAGTACTTC | CASSYSGDQYEQYF
12 | TRBJ1-5 | . | few | TRBV28 | TGTGCCAGCAGTTTATTGGGGGAGCCCCAGCATTTT | CASSLLGEPQHF
16 | TRBJ1-1 | TRBD1 | many | TRBV4-3 | TGCGCCAGCAGCCAGGGGACAGGGAGTTGGGGCACTGAAGCTTTCTTT | CASSQGTGSWGTEAFF